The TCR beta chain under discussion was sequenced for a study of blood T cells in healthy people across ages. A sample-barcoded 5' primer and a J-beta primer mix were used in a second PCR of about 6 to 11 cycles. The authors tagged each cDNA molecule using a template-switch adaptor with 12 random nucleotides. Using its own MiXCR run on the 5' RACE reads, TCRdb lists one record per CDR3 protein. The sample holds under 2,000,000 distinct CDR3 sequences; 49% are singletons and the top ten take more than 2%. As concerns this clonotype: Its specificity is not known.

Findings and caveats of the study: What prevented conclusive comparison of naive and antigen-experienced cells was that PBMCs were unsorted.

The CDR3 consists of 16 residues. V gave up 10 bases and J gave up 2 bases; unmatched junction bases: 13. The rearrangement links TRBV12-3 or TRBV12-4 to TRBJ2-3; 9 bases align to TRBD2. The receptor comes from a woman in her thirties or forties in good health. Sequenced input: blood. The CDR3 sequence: CATTVGAGGTTDTQYF. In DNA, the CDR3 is TGTGCCACCACCGTGGGGGCGGGGGGGACCACAGATACGCAGTATTTT.